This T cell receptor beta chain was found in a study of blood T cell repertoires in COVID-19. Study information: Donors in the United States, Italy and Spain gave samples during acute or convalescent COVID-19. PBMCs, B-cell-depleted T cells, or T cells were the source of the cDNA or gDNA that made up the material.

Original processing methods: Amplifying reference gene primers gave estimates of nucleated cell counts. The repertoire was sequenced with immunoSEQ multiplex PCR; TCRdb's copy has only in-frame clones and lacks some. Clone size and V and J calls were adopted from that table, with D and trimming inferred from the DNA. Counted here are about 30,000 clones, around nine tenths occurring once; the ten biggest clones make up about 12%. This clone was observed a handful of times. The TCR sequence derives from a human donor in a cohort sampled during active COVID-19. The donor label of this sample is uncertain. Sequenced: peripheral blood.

This CDR3 is CASSLRAATTDTQYF. The CDR3 nucleotides read TGCGCCAGCAGCTTACGAGCGGCCACCACAGATACGCAGTATTTT. The V gene is TRBV5-1, the J gene TRBJ2-3; a possible D gene is TRBD2 (5 bases). This CDR3 has 15 amino acids. V was trimmed by 2 bases and J by 2 bases, leaving 12 bases between them. From germline, CDR1 is SGHRS and CDR2 YFSETQ.